Listed below are T cell receptor beta chains from one sample, sequenced in a study of cytomegalovirus exposure and HLA in healthy donors. Repertoires were generated with immunoSEQ multiplex PCR, while TCRdb's copy carries only in-frame clones and drops some. The sample has under 200,000 clones; under 85% are singletons. The sequencing input was PBMCs. These TCRs come from a woman aged 30 to 39 in good health and CMV-seronegative. CDR3s include the opening cysteine and the closing phenylalanine or tryptophan. Each record gives: V gene, J gene, D gene, clone size, CDR3 DNA, CDR3 protein. A D gene is named only where the DNA matches it firmly. Clone sizes are given selectively: once, few, many, or a class where the clone is expanded.

>TRBV4-2|TRBJ1-5|TRBD1|.
TGTGCCAGCAGCCAAGAGGTCAGGGGGTTGAGCAATCAGCCCCAGCATTTT
CASSQEVRGLSNQPQHF
>TRBV7-9|TRBJ1-2|.|.
TGTGCCAGCAGCCGGGAGTATGGCTACACCTTC
CASSREYGYTF
>TRBV10-3|TRBJ1-3|.|.
TGTGCCATCAGTGACCTACTGGGGCCTGGAAACACCATATATTTT
CAISDLLGPGNTIYF
>TRBV6-5|TRBJ1-2|.|.
TGTGCCAGCAGCTCCCTTGGGGGGTCGAATGGCTACACCTTC
CASSSLGGSNGYTF
>TRBV2|TRBJ1-3|.|few
TGTGCCAGCACAGTTTCGGGATCTGGAAACACCATATATTTT
CASTVSGSGNTIYF
>TRBV5-1|TRBJ2-5|TRBD2|few
TGCGCCAGCAGCTTGGTGCGGGGGGGCGTTCAAGAGACCCAGTACTTC
CASSLVRGGVQETQYF
>TRBV5-1|TRBJ2-5|.|.
TGCGCCAGCAGCTTGTACGGAGAGACCCAGTACTTC
CASSLYGETQYF
>TRBV30|TRBJ2-7|.|.
TGTGCCTGGAGGAACAGGGCCCATGAGCAGTACTTC
CAWRNRAHEQYF
>TRBV7-7|TRBJ2-7|.|.
TGTGCCAGCAGCTTAGTTAGAAGAACTCACTCCTACGAGCAGTACTTC
CASSLVRRTHSYEQYF
>TRBV4-1|TRBJ1-6|.|.
TGCGCCAGCAGCCAAGATGGAGAGGGGAGGCCCTATAATTCACCCCTCCACTTT
CASSQDGEGRPYNSPLHF
>TRBV11-2|TRBJ1-1|TRBD1|.
TGTGCCAGCAGCTGGGACAGGGTAATGGGGACTGAAGCTTTCTTT
CASSWDRVMGTEAFF
>TRBV19|TRBJ2-7|TRBD1|.
TGTGCCAGTAAAGAGACAGGGGTCTCCTACGAGCAGTACTTC
CASKETGVSYEQYF
>TRBV28|TRBJ2-7|.|.
TGTGCCAGCAGGAGCCCCTACGAGCAGTACTTC
CASRSPYEQYF
>TRBV5-1|TRBJ1-1|.|few
TGCGCCAGCAGGGAGAGCTCAGGGGCGGCGGCTGAAGCTTTCTTT
CASRESSGAAAEAFF
>TRBV29-1|TRBJ2-1|.|.
TGCAGCCTCCGCGACGGGGGTTTAGTTAATGAGCAGTTCTTC
CSLRDGGLVNEQFF